This T cell receptor (beta chain) came from a study of identical twins. cDNA molecules carried unique molecular identifiers, and template switching added a universal primer site. TCRdb called the 5' RACE reads again in MiXCR, with one record for every CDR3 protein. This table has hundreds of thousands of distinct CDR3 sequences, roughly 6% appearing once. This clonotype came up many times. Its antigen is as yet unknown. Study-wide results and limits: Twin pairs' shared out-of-frame alpha sequences were enriched in low generation probability. A cross-sectional statistical analysis, not follow-up of the same donors, supported the conclusions.

The CDR3 contains 14 residues. Germline CDR1 reads MNHEY; CDR2 reads SVGEGT. V lost 0 bases, J lost 3 bases, and 6 bases lay in between. Healthy Caucasian donors formed the entire cohort. This sequence was found in a man younger than 35 in good health. Sequencing used naive T cells sorted from blood. The chain is built from TRBV6-2 or TRBV6-3 and TRBJ1-5; no definite D call. CDR3: CASSYSRDNQPQHF. The DNA for the CDR3 is TGTGCCAGCAGTTACTCCCGGGACAATCAGCCCCAGCATTTT.